These T cell receptor beta chains were read from a single sample in a study of blood T cell repertoires in COVID-19. Libraries were prepared by immunoSEQ multiplex PCR; TCRdb keeps only in-frame clonotypes and omits some of them. The table records some 85,000 clones, about 88% of them present only once. Sequenced: peripheral blood. Every receptor here comes from a man in his forties or fifties with acute or convalescent COVID-19. Both conserved end residues are part of each CDR3. Fields, in order: clone size, J gene, D gene, V gene, CDR3 protein, CDR3 DNA. D genes are given only for firm matches. Clone size appears in some rows only: once, few, many, or a class for an expanded clone.

. TRBJ1-6 . TRBV6-5 CASSYSTGGSNSPLHF TGTGCCAGCAGTTACTCGACAGGAGGAAGTAATTCACCCCTCCACTTT
. TRBJ1-4 . TRBV11-2 CASSLSQNAGKLFF TGTGCCAGCAGCTTATCCCAAAACGCGGGAAAACTGTTTTTT
. TRBJ2-3 . TRBV9 CASSLVAASTDTQYF TGTGCCAGCAGCCTCGTAGCGGCTAGCACAGATACGCAGTATTTT
once TRBJ2-5 . TRBV4-1 CASSQDPLAKEEGETQYF TGCGCCAGCAGCCAAGATCCGCTAGCTAAAGAGGAAGGAGAGACCCAGTACTTC
. TRBJ1-3 TRBD1 TRBV13 CASRLQGAAGNTIYF TGTGCCAGCAGACTACAGGGGGCGGCGGGAAACACCATATATTTT
once TRBJ2-7 TRBD1 TRBV6-5 CASRDRIDSYEQYF TGTGCCAGCAGGGACAGGATAGACTCCTACGAGCAGTACTTC
. TRBJ1-2 . TRBV29-1 CSVEDYRDSRRAGYTF TGCAGCGTTGAAGATTATAGAGACAGCCGACGCGCTGGCTACACCTTC
. TRBJ1-6 TRBD1 TRBV18 CASSPGQGDNSPLHF TGTGCCAGCTCACCAGGACAGGGAGATAATTCACCCCTCCACTTT
. TRBJ2-5 . TRBV3-1/TRBV3-2 CASSQEGRLETQYF TGTGCCAGCAGCCAAGAGGGGAGACTGGAGACCCAGTACTTC
. TRBJ2-1 TRBD1 TRBV7-2 CASSLTGTGVFNEQFF TGTGCCAGCAGTCTAACCGGGACAGGGGTTTTTAATGAGCAGTTCTTC
. TRBJ2-1 . TRBV7-3 CASSSSNRGLSYNEQFF TGTGCCAGCAGCTCTTCAAACAGGGGACTCTCCTACAATGAGCAGTTCTTC
few TRBJ2-1 TRBD1 TRBV24-1 CATSPGTANNEQFF TGTGCCACCAGCCCCGGGACAGCCAACAATGAGCAGTTCTTC
. TRBJ1-5 . TRBV19 CASSIGAGSIHQPQHF TGTGCCAGTAGTATAGGGGCAGGGTCAATCCATCAGCCCCAGCATTTT
. TRBJ1-4 . TRBV23-1 CASSHSGDRDEKLFF TGCGCCAGCAGTCATAGCGGGGATAGGGATGAAAAACTGTTTTTT
few TRBJ2-7 . TRBV5-1 CASSPEGLYEQYF TGCGCCAGCAGCCCCGAGGGCCTATACGAGCAGTACTTC
. TRBJ1-5 . TRBV3-1/TRBV3-2 CASSQGRQGYQPQHF TGTGCCAGCAGCCAAGGACGGCAGGGGTATCAGCCCCAGCATTTT
. TRBJ2-1 TRBD1 TRBV2 CASGGPYNEQFF TGTGCCTCAGGGGGACCTTACAATGAGCAGTTCTTC
. TRBJ2-1 TRBD1 TRBV20-1 CSASSGTGAYNEQFF TGCAGTGCTAGTTCCGGGACAGGGGCGTACAATGAGCAGTTCTTC